The rows below give T cell receptor beta chains drawn from one sample of a study of T cells in Graves' hyperthyroidism and ophthalmopathy. TCRdb called the multiplex PCR reads again in MiXCR, with one record for every CDR3 protein. The sample consists of about 640,000 distinct CDR3 sequences, less than 25% of them appearing once. Sequencing was carried out using blood. These TCRs come from a young man with Graves' ophthalmopathy. CDR3s include the opening cysteine and the closing phenylalanine or tryptophan. The D gene is left open where the match is weak. Expanded clones are given a class, and other clones once, few, many or no size at all.

v_call	clone_size	d_call	j_call	cdr3_aa	cdr3_nt
TRBV10-3	-	TRBD2	TRBJ2-5	CAIGTSGNQETQYF	TGTGCCATCGGGACTAGCGGGAACCAAGAGACCCAGTACTTC
TRBV12-3/TRBV12-4	-	-	TRBJ2-1	CASSFFATRPYNEQFF	TGTGCCAGCAGTTTTTTCGCGACTCGTCCCTACAATGAGCAGTTCTTC
TRBV5-1	many	TRBD2	TRBJ2-3	CASSPGTSGRTDTQYF	TGCGCCAGCAGCCCGGGGACTAGCGGGAGGACAGATACGCAGTATTTT
TRBV30	many	TRBD2	TRBJ2-7	CAWSTSGSSYEQYF	TGTGCCTGGAGTACAAGCGGGAGCTCCTACGAGCAGTACTTC
TRBV5-1	many	-	TRBJ2-3	CASSLEGTHTDTQYF	TGCGCCAGCAGCTTGGAAGGGACTCACACAGATACGCAGTATTTT
TRBV12-3/TRBV12-4	-	TRBD2	TRBJ2-2	CASSLLAGGPYGELFF	TGTGCCAGCAGTTTGTTGGCGGGAGGGCCTTACGGGGAGCTGTTTTTT
TRBV7-2	-	-	TRBJ2-7	CASSFIQGYEQYF	TGTGCCAGCAGCTTCATTCAGGGCTACGAGCAGTACTTC
TRBV11-2	-	TRBD2	TRBJ2-1	CASSQFTLHSGRGDNEQFF	TGTGCCAGCAGCCAATTTACTCTCCATAGCGGGAGAGGGGACAATGAGCAGTTCTTC
TRBV9	-	-	TRBJ2-4	CASSPYGDVKDIQYF	TGTGCCAGCAGCCCTTACGGGGATGTAAAGGACATTCAGTACTTC
TRBV19	few	TRBD1	TRBJ1-5	CASSIDDGQGVQPQHF	TGTGCCAGTAGTATAGACGACGGACAGGGGGTTCAGCCCCAGCATTTT
TRBV20-1	-	TRBD2	TRBJ2-7	CSARDRSLAGGPYEQYF	TGCAGTGCTAGAGATAGGTCACTAGCGGGAGGCCCCTACGAGCAGTACTTC
TRBV25-1	-	TRBD2	TRBJ2-3	CATQQGRGDADTQYF	TGTGCCACCCAGCAAGGTCGGGGGGACGCAGATACGCAGTATTTT
TRBV7-7	-	-	TRBJ2-2	CASSPITGHFSGELFF	TGTGCTAGCAGCCCCATCACGGGACACTTCTCCGGGGAGCTGTTTTTT
TRBV6-2/TRBV6-3	-	TRBD2	TRBJ2-7	CASLTSGRPREQYF	TGTGCCAGCCTGACTAGCGGGAGGCCGCGTGAGCAGTACTTC
TRBV27	-	-	TRBJ2-3	CASSTQTLFRGWVTDTQYF	TGTGCCAGCAGTACACAAACCCTTTTTAGGGGGTGGGTCACAGATACGCAGTATTTT
TRBV28	many	TRBD2	TRBJ2-2	CASTRLAGDTGELFF	TGTGCCAGCACCCGACTAGCGGGAGACACCGGGGAGCTGTTTTTT
TRBV25-1	many	-	TRBJ1-5	CASSAGTGSNQPQHF	TGTGCCAGCAGTGCAGGGACCGGGAGCAATCAGCCCCAGCATTTT
TRBV28	many	-	TRBJ2-7	CASRDGPGLPYEQYF	TGTGCCAGCAGGGACGGACCGGGACTTCCCTACGAGCAGTACTTC
TRBV28	many	-	TRBJ2-7	CASTRTGYEQYF	TGTGCCAGCACCCGGACTGGCTACGAGCAGTACTTC
TRBV7-9	many	-	TRBJ2-7	CASSWDDEQYF	TGTGCCAGCAGCTGGGATGACGAGCAGTACTTC
TRBV7-9	-	TRBD2	TRBJ2-5	CASSSGLAGVKTQYF	TGTGCCAGCAGCTCGGGACTAGCGGGAGTCAAGACCCAGTACTTC
TRBV6-6	many	TRBD1	TRBJ2-7	CASSYRDRGSYEQYF	TGTGCCAGCAGTTACCGAGACAGGGGATCGTACGAGCAGTACTTC
TRBV29-1	few	TRBD2	TRBJ2-6	CSVEARGGTGANVLTF	TGCAGCGTTGAAGCTCGGGGGGGGACTGGGGCCAACGTCCTGACTTTC
TRBV5-1	-	TRBD1	TRBJ2-1	CASSLWTGPEQIYDEQFF	TGCGCCAGCAGCTTATGGACAGGGCCGGAGCAGATCTACGATGAGCAGTTCTTC
TRBV5-1	-	-	TRBJ1-2	CASSLDEDYGYTF	TGCGCCAGCAGCTTGGACGAAGACTATGGCTACACCTTC
TRBV4-1	few	TRBD2	TRBJ2-5	CASSQGLAGSETQYF	TGCGCCAGCAGCCAGGGACTAGCCGGGTCAGAGACCCAGTACTTC
TRBV24-1	few	-	TRBJ2-2	CATSDSSGTLLNTGELFF	TGTGCCACCAGTGATTCCTCCGGGACGTTGTTGAATACCGGGGAGCTGTTTTTT
TRBV19	once	-	TRBJ2-7	CASSIGHYEQYF	TGTGCCAGTAGTATCGGTCACTACGAGCAGTACTTC
TRBV18	few	-	TRBJ1-5	CASSPARGTSNQPQHF	TGTGCCAGCTCACCGGCGCGAGGGACTAGCAATCAGCCCCAGCATTTT
TRBV28	many	TRBD1	TRBJ1-1	CASSLDRGEWMLPEAFF	TGTGCCAGCAGTCTCGACAGGGGTGAGTGGATGCTCCCCGAAGCTTTCTTT
TRBV20-1	once	TRBD2	TRBJ2-7	CSARDEASGSYEQYF	TGCAGTGCTAGAGATGAGGCTAGCGGGAGTTACGAGCAGTACTTC
TRBV30	few	-	TRBJ2-7	CAWSTGPNYEQYF	TGTGCCTGGAGTACGGGACCCAACTACGAGCAGTACTTC
TRBV20-1	many	-	TRBJ2-7	CSASVAAGGSYEQYF	TGCAGTGCTAGCGTTGCAGCTGGGGGCTCCTACGAGCAGTACTTC
TRBV6-1	-	-	TRBJ2-7	CASSGGAAIPSEQYF	TGTGCCAGCAGTGGCGGGGCCGCAATCCCTTCCGAGCAGTACTTC
TRBV28	-	TRBD2	TRBJ2-7	CASSAWGAGDGDEQYF	TGTGCCAGCAGTGCCTGGGGTGCGGGAGACGGGGACGAGCAGTACTTC
TRBV7-9	-	-	TRBJ2-3	CASSWTVVLEDTQYF	TGTGCCAGCAGCTGGACGGTGGTCTTGGAAGATACGCAGTATTTT
TRBV5-1	-	TRBD1	TRBJ2-7	CASSPEARGPYEQYF	TGCGCCAGCAGCCCGGAGGCCAGGGGGCCCTACGAGCAGTACTTC
TRBV20-1	-	-	TRBJ2-7	CRETYEQYF	TGCCGAGAAACGTACGAGCAGTACTTC
TRBV28	few	TRBD2	TRBJ2-5	CASTSGRIETQYF	TGTGCCAGCACCTCCGGGAGGATAGAGACCCAGTACTTC
TRBV6-1	many	TRBD1	TRBJ1-2	CASSAKGQDYGYTF	TGTGCCAGCAGTGCAAAAGGACAGGACTATGGCTACACCTTC
TRBV25-1	few	-	TRBJ2-1	CASSESGNEQFF	TGTGCCAGCAGTGAATCAGGGAATGAGCAGTTCTTC